What follows is one T cell receptor (beta chain) and its context. Its antigen is undetermined. Unique molecular identifiers were incorporated when the TCRbeta library was constructed. MiXCR was run by TCRdb on the PCR reads, yielding one entry per CDR3 protein. The table has a few hundred thousand distinct CDR3 sequences, approximately 41% seen once. The trim removed 1 base at V and 10 bases at J, leaving 13 bases unmatched. CDR3 size: 16 residues. The germline V gene has CDR1 SGHRS and CDR2 YFSETQ. The data stem from a study of T-cell reconstitution after alpha-beta-depleted transplantation in children. Study-wide findings and caveats: Reports say that about two months after transplant, the alpha-beta T cells came out of several hundred graft clones that had expanded. Some patients' high day-60 TCRbeta diversity was attributed to recipient cells surviving conditioning.

The receptor comes from a girl aged 2 to 10 with aplastic anemia, due to receive a stem cell transplant. The chain couples TRBV5-1 to TRBJ2-1, with 8 bases aligning to TRBD1. The sequencing here drew on PBMCs, taken before TCRalphabeta/CD19-depleted stem cell transplant. This chain's CDR3 is CASSLMTGATSREQFF. The CDR3 DNA is TGCGCCAGCAGCTTGATGACAGGGGCCACCTCGAGGGAGCAGTTCTTC.